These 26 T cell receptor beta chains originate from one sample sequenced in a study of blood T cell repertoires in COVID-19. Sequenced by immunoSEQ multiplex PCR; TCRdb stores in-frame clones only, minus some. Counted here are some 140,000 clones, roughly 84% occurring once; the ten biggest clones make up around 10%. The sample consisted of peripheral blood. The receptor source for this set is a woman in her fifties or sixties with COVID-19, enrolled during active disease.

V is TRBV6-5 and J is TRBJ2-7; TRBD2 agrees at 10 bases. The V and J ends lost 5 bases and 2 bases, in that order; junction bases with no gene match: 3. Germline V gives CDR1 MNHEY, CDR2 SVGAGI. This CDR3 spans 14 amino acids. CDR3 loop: CASSTGTSAYEQYF. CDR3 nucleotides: TGTGCCAGCAGTACTGGGACTAGCGCCTACGAGCAGTACTTC.

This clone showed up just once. Here the CDR3 DNA reads TGTGCCAGCAGTTACACAGATACAGATACGCAGTATTTT. It codes for CASSYTDTDTQYF. V gene TRBV6-5 combines with J gene TRBJ2-3; D call uncertain. The CDR3 is 13 amino acids. V dropped 2 bases and J dropped 3 bases, with 6 bases sitting between them. CDR1 MNHEY and CDR2 SVGAGI come from the germline V gene.

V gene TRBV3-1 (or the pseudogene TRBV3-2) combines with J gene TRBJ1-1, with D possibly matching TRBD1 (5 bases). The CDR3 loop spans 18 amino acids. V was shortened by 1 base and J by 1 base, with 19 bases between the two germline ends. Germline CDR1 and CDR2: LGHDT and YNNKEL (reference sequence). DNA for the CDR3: TGTGCCAGCAGCCAAGGCCCATTTTTGGGACTCAAGAACACTGAAGCTTTCTTT. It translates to CASSQGPFLGLKNTEAFF.

In DNA, the CDR3 is TGTGCCTGGAGTGTGACTGCTAGCACTGAAGCTTTCTTT. Amino acids: CAWSVTASTEAFF. The chain employs TRBV30 and TRBJ1-1; no clear D. From germline, CDR1 is GTSNPN and CDR2 SVGIG (reference sequence). Trimming left V 0 bases short and J 4 bases short, with 9 bases between. This CDR3 comprises 13 residues.

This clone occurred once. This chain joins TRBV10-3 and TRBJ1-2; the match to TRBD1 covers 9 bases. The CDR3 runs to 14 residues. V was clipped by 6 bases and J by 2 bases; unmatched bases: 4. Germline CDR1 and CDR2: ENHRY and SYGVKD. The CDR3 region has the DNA TGTGCCATCAGCGCCGGACAGGGGAACTATGGCTACACCTTC. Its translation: CAISAGQGNYGYTF.

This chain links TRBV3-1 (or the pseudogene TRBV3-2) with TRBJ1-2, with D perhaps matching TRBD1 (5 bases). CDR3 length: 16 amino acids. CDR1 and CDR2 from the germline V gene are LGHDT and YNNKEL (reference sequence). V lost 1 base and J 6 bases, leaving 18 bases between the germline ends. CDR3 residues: CASSQASGVGENGYTF. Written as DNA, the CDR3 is TGTGCCAGCAGCCAAGCTTCGGGCGTAGGGGAAAATGGCTACACCTTC.

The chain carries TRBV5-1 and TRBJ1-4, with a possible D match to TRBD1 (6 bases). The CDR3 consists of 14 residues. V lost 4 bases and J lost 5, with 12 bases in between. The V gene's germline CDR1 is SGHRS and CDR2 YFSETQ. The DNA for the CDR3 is TGCGCCAGCAGCGTCAACAGGGAGAATGAAAAACTGTTTTTT. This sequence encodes CASSVNRENEKLFF.

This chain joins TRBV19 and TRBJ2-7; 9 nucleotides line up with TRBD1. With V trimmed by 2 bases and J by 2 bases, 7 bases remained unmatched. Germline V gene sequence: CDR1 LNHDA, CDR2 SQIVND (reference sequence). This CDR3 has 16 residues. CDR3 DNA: TGTGCCAGTAGTATAAGCGGGACAGGGAATCCCTACGAGCAGTACGTC. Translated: CASSISGTGNPYEQYV.

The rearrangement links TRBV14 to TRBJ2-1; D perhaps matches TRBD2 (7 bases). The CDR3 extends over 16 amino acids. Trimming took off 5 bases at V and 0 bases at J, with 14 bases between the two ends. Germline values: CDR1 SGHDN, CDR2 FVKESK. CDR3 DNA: TGTGCCAGCAGCAGAGTCGGGGGGCTCTCCTACAATGAGCAGTTCTTC. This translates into CASSRVGGLSYNEQFF.

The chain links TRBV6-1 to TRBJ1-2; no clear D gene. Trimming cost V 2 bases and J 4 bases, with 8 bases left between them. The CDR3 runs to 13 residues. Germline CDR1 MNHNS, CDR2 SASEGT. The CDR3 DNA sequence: TGTGCCAGCAGTGAATCGGGTATCTATGGCTACACCTTC. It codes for CASSESGIYGYTF.

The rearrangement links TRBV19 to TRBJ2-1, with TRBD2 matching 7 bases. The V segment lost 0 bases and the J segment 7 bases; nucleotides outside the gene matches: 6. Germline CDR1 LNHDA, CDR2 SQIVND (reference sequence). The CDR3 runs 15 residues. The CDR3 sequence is CASSIESGRWNEQFF. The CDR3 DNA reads TGTGCCAGTAGTATAGAATCCGGGAGGTGGAATGAGCAGTTCTTC. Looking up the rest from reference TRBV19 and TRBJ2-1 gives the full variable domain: DGGITQSPKYLFRKEGQNVTLSCEQNLNHDAMYWYRQDPGQGLRLIYYSQIVNDFQKGDIAEGYSVSREKKESFPLTVTSAQKNPTAFYLCASSIESGRWNEQFFGPGTRLTVL.

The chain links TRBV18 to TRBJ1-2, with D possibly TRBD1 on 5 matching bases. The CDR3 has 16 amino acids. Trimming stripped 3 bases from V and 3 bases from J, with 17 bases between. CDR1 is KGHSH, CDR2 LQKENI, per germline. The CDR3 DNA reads TGTGCCAGCTCACCCAGCTCGCTCGCCAGGGACTATGGCTACACCTTC. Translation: CASSPSSLARDYGYTF.

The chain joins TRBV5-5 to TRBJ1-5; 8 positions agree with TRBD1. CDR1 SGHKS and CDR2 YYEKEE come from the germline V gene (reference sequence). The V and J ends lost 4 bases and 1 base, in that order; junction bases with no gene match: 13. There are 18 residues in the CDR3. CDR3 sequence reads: CASSKGQGEVSSNQPQHF. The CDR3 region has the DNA TGTGCCAGCAGCAAAGGACAGGGCGAGGTGAGCAGCAATCAGCCCCAGCATTTT.

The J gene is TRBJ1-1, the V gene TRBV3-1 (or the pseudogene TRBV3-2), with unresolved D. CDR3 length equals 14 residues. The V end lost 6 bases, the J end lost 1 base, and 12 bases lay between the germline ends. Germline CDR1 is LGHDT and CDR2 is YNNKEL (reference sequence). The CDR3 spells CASRNTYENTEAFF. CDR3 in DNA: TGTGCCAGCAGGAATACATACGAGAACACTGAAGCTTTCTTT.

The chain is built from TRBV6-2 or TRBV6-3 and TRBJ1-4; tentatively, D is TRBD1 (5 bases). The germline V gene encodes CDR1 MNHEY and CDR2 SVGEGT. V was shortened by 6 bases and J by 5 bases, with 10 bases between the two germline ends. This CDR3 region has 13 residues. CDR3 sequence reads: CASSSRGNEKLFF. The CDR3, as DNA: TGTGCCAGCAGCTCCCGGGGGAATGAAAAACTGTTTTTT.

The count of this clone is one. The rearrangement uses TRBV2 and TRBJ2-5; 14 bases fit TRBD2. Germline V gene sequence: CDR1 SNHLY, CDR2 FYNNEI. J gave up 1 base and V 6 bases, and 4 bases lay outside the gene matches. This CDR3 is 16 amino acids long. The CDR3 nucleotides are TGTGCCAGCAGCCGAGGGACTAGCGGGGGCCAAGAGACCCAGTACTTC. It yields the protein CASSRGTSGGQETQYF.

This CDR3 is CASRRQSDTEAFF. DNA for the CDR3: TGTGCCAGTAGGAGACAGAGTGACACTGAAGCTTTCTTT. The chain carries TRBV19 and TRBJ1-1; D perhaps matches TRBD1 (5 bases). CDR1 is LNHDA, CDR2 SQIVND, per germline (reference sequence). The CDR3 totals 13 residues. V was shortened by 6 bases and J by 3 bases, with 11 bases between the two germline ends.

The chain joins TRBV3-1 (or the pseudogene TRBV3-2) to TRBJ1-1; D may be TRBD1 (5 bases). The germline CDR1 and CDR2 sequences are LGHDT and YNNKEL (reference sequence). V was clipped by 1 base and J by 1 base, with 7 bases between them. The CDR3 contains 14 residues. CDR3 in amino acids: CASSQGQSNTEAFF. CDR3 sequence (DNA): TGTGCCAGCAGCCAAGGACAGTCGAACACTGAAGCTTTCTTT.

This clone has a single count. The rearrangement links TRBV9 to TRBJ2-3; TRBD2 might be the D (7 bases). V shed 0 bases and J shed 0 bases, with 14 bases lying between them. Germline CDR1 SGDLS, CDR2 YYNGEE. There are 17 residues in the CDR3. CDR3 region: CASSVGRRGGSTDTQYF. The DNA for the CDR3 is TGTGCCAGCAGCGTAGGCCGGAGGGGGGGTAGCACAGATACGCAGTATTTT.

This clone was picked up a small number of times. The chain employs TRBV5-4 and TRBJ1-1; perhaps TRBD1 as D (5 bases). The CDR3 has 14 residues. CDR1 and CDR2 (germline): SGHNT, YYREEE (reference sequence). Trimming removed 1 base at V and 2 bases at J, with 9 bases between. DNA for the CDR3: TGTGCCAGCAGCTTGTCAGGGATCAACACTGAAGCTTTCTTT. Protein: CASSLSGINTEAFF.

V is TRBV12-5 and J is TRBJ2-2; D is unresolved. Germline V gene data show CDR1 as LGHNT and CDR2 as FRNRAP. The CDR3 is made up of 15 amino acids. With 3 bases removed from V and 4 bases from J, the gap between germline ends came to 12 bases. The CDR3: CASGLRPRSTGELFF. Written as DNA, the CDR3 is TGTGCTAGTGGTTTACGGCCTAGGAGCACCGGGGAGCTGTTTTTT.

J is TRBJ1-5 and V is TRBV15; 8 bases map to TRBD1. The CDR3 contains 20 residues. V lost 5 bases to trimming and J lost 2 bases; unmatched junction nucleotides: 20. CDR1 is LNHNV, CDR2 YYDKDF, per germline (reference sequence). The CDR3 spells CATSSPRGTGGIFRNQPQHF. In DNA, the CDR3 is TGTGCCACCAGCTCCCCCAGAGGCACAGGGGGTATATTTCGCAATCAGCCCCAGCATTTT. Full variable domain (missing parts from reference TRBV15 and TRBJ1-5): DAMVIQNPRYQVTQFGKPVTLSCSQTLNHNVMYWYQQKSSQAPKLLFHYYDKDFNNEADTPDNFQSRRPNTSFCFLDIRSPGLGDTAMYLCATSSPRGTGGIFRNQPQHFGDGTRLSIL.

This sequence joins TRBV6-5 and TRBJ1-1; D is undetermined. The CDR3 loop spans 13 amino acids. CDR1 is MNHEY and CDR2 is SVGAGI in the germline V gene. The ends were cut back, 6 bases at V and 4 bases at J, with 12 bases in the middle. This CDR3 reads CASRTHRGTEAFF. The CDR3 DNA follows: TGTGCCAGCAGGACCCATAGAGGCACTGAAGCTTTCTTT.

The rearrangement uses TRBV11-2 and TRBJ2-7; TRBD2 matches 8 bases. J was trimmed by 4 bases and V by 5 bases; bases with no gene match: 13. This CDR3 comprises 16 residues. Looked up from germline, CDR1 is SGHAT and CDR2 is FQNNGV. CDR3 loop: CASSPLSREGVYEQYF. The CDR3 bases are TGTGCCAGCAGCCCCCTGAGCCGGGAGGGCGTTTACGAGCAGTACTTC.

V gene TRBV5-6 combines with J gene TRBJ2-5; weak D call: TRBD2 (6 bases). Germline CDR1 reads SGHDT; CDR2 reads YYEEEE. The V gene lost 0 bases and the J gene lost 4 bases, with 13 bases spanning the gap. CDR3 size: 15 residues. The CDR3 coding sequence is TGTGCCAGCAGCTTGGTCAGGGCGCGGGGAGAGACCCAGTACTTC. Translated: CASSLVRARGETQYF.

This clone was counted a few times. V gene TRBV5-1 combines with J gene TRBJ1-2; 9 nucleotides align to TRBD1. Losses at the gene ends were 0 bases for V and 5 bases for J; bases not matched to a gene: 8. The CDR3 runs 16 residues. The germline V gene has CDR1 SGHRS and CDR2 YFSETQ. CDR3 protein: CASSLGDRVSQYGYTF. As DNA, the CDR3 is TGCGCCAGCAGCTTGGGGGACAGGGTGAGCCAGTATGGCTACACCTTC.